This passage covers 29 T cell receptor beta chains from one sample sequenced in a study of blood T cell repertoires in COVID-19. Method: immunoSEQ multiplex PCR; TCRdb's copy keeps in-frame clones and lacks some. The sample includes roughly 220,000 clones, more than 80% of them seen just once. Specimen: peripheral blood. Every receptor here comes from a woman at least 80 years old with COVID-19, enrolled during active disease.

The chain uses TRBV7-6 and TRBJ2-3; a weak D match, TRBD2 (5 bases). Per germline, CDR1 SGHVS and CDR2 FNYEAQ. V lost 0 bases and J 3 bases, leaving 10 bases between the germline ends. The CDR3 totals 15 residues. The CDR3 sequence is CASSLAPRTTDTQYF. The CDR3 bases are TGTGCCAGCAGCTTAGCGCCCAGGACTACAGATACGCAGTATTTT.

CDR3 nucleotides: TGTGCCAGCTCACCACCGACGGGACAGGGTCGGGCTGAAGCTTTCTTT. Translating gives CASSPPTGQGRAEAFF. The chain is built from TRBV18 and TRBJ1-1; 9 bases are a match to TRBD1. Per the germline V gene, CDR1 is KGHSH and CDR2 is LQKENI. V dropped 0 bases and J dropped 6; count of bases not matched to a gene: 8. The CDR3 runs 16 residues.

The chain links TRBV7-6 to TRBJ2-5; the D gene is possibly TRBD2 (6 bases). V dropped 4 bases and J dropped 1 base, with 13 bases sitting between them. CDR1 SGHVS and CDR2 FNYEAQ come from the germline V gene. The CDR3 is made up of 15 amino acids. The CDR3 bases are TGTGCCAGCAGCTCTACCTTCGGGAGCCAAGAGACCCAGTACTTC. It encodes CASSSTFGSQETQYF.

This clone was counted between two and nine times. The chain couples TRBV4-2 to TRBJ2-7; D gene unclear. The germline V gene has CDR1 LGHNA and CDR2 YNFKEQ. The CDR3 covers 15 residues. With 1 base removed from V and 5 bases from J, the gap between germline ends came to 15 bases. The CDR3 protein is CASSQVARGNDEQYF. CDR3 DNA: TGTGCCAGCAGCCAAGTTGCTAGAGGTAATGACGAGCAGTACTTC.

The V call is TRBV5-1, the J call TRBJ1-2, with TRBD1 matching over 8 bases. V was clipped by 2 bases and J by 2 bases; unmatched bases: 5. Germline V gives CDR1 SGHRS, CDR2 YFSETQ. The CDR3 has 15 amino acids. As DNA, the CDR3 is TGCGCCAGCAGCTTTACCGGGACAGGAAACTATGGCTACACCTTC. It yields the protein CASSFTGTGNYGYTF.

The rearrangement links TRBV11-3 to TRBJ2-7, with D perhaps matching TRBD2 (6 bases). The germline gives CDR1 SGHNT, CDR2 YENEEA. This CDR3 is 14 amino acids long. The ends were cut back, 1 base at V and 3 bases at J, with 10 bases in the middle. The CDR3, as DNA: TGTGCCAGCAGCTTAGGTCGGGGGATCTACGAGCAGTACTTC. It codes for CASSLGRGIYEQYF.

The genes are TRBV3-1 (or the pseudogene TRBV3-2) and TRBJ1-4; TRBD1 aligns across 8 bases. Trimming took 4 bases from V and 4 from J; bases not matched to a gene: 5. The CDR3 has 15 amino acids. Germline V gene lookup returns CDR1 LGHDT and CDR2 YNNKEL (reference sequence). The CDR3 coding sequence is TGTGCCAGCAGCCCCCCGGGACAGGTTAATGAAAAACTGTTTTTT. Protein product: CASSPPGQVNEKLFF.

With respect to this clone: This sample also contains other DNA sequences that code for the same CDR3. The rearrangement joins TRBV19 to TRBJ1-2; 8 nucleotides line up with TRBD1. Germline loops: CDR1 LNHDA, CDR2 SQIVND (reference sequence). Trimming removed 5 bases from V and 7 bases from J; junction bases left unmatched: 9. The CDR3 has 14 amino acids. CDR3 DNA: TGTGCCAGTAGTGCGAACGGACAGGGAGTTGGCTACACCTTC. Amino acids: CASSANGQGVGYTF.

This CDR3 reads CASSSKRLGARGETQYF. For the CDR3, the DNA is TGTGCCAGCAGCTCCAAGCGACTGGGGGCTAGAGGGGAGACCCAGTACTTC. V gene TRBV5-6 combines with J gene TRBJ2-5, with D perhaps matching TRBD1 (6 bases). Germline values: CDR1 SGHDT, CDR2 YYEEEE. V was clipped by 3 bases and J by 5 bases, with 23 bases between them. The CDR3 is 17 amino acids. Full variable domain (rest looked up from reference TRBV5-6 and TRBJ2-5): DAGVTQSPTHLIKTRGQQVTLRCSPKSGHDTVSWYQQALGQGPQFIFQYYEEEERQRGNFPDRFSGHQFPNYSSELNVNALLLGDSALYLCASSSKRLGARGETQYFGPGTRLLVL.

The chain joins TRBV7-9 to TRBJ2-7; D is possibly TRBD1 (6 bases). The V end lost 3 bases, the J end lost 2 bases, and 20 bases lay between the germline ends. Germline CDR1 SEHNR, CDR2 FQNEAQ (reference sequence). The CDR3 extends over 17 amino acids. The CDR3 nucleotides read TGTGCCAGCAGCTTCTTAGGTTGGGGGCAGGGCGCCTACGAGCAGTACTTC. Translated, it gives CASSFLGWGQGAYEQYF.

V and J are TRBV6-1 and TRBJ2-5; D possibly corresponds to TRBD1 (5 bases). This CDR3 has 14 residues. CDR1 and CDR2 (germline): MNHNS, SASEGT. The V end was cut by 1 base, the J end by 7 bases, with 13 bases between. The chain's CDR3 is CASSEVLPQGTQYF. The CDR3, as DNA: TGTGCCAGCAGTGAAGTACTCCCGCAGGGGACCCAGTACTTC.

The gene calls are TRBV27 and TRBJ1-5; D ambiguous. Germline V gene data show CDR1 as MNHEY and CDR2 as SMNVEV (reference sequence). The CDR3 length is 16 residues. V was trimmed by 6 bases and J by 2 bases, leaving 17 bases between them. For the CDR3, the DNA is TGTGCCAGCAGCCCTGAAGAGTCTTCTGGCAATCAGCCCCAGCATTTT. This encodes CASSPEESSGNQPQHF.

This clone was counted once. The chain joins TRBV2 to TRBJ1-1; D is unclear. Germline CDR1 SNHLY, CDR2 FYNNEI. The CDR3 consists of 13 residues. V was trimmed by 2 bases and J by 4 bases, leaving 8 bases between them. The CDR3 DNA is TGTGCCAGCAGTGAACAACCGAGCACTGAAGCTTTCTTT. Translated, it gives CASSEQPSTEAFF.

A single count supports this clone. The CDR3 loop is CASSTEDRPTGELFF. DNA of the CDR3: TGTGCCAGTAGTACCGAGGACAGGCCCACCGGGGAGCTGTTTTTT. The rearrangement links TRBV19 to TRBJ2-2; 7 bases are a match to TRBD1. Looked up from germline, CDR1 is LNHDA and CDR2 is SQIVND (reference sequence). CDR3 size: 15 residues. Losses at the gene ends were 4 bases for V and 4 bases for J; bases not matched to a gene: 6.

This clone was counted a few times. J is TRBJ1-5 and V is TRBV6-6; 8 bases line up with TRBD1. Germline V gene lookup returns CDR1 MNHNY and CDR2 SVGAGI (reference sequence). The CDR3 length is 15 residues. J gave up 3 bases and V 6 bases, and 7 bases lay outside the gene matches. The CDR3 DNA reads as TGTGCCAGCAGGGACAGGGCTCGGGACAATCAGCCCCAGCATTTT. This translates into CASRDRARDNQPQHF.

The rearrangement joins TRBV4-2 to TRBJ1-2; 10 nucleotides line up with TRBD1. Per the germline V gene, CDR1 is LGHNA and CDR2 is YNFKEQ. With V trimmed by 2 bases and J by 5 bases, 2 bases remained unmatched. The CDR3 runs 14 residues. The CDR3 coding sequence is TGTGCCAGCAGCCAACGGGACAGGGGATATGGCTACACCTTC. Its translation: CASSQRDRGYGYTF.

This clone was counted only a few times. This chain connects TRBV2 to TRBJ2-7; D ambiguous. The CDR3 runs to 12 residues. Germline CDR1 SNHLY, CDR2 FYNNEI. Trimming pared 4 bases from V and 2 bases from J, leaving 6 bases between. The DNA of the CDR3 is TGTGCCAGCAGTGTGCAGACCTACGAGCAGTACTTC. Translating it yields CASSVQTYEQYF.

J is TRBJ1-2 and V is TRBV2; D might be TRBD1 (6 bases). The germline V gene encodes CDR1 SNHLY and CDR2 FYNNEI. The CDR3 length is 13 residues. V dropped 4 bases and J dropped 8 bases, with 14 bases sitting between them. CDR3 protein: CASSGPRGGGYTF. CDR3 DNA sequence: TGTGCCAGCAGTGGTCCCAGGGGAGGGGGCTACACCTTC.

The gene calls are TRBV15 and TRBJ1-4; D ambiguous. V lost 0 bases, J lost 6 bases, and 11 bases lay in between. Germline V gives CDR1 LNHNV, CDR2 YYDKDF (reference sequence). This CDR3 spans 15 amino acids. This chain's CDR3 is CATSRDRPRDEKLFF. The CDR3, as DNA: TGTGCCACCAGCAGAGATCGGCCGAGGGATGAAAAACTGTTTTTT.

This clone appeared a few times. The chain links TRBV21-1 to TRBJ1-5. TRBV21-1 is termed a pseudogene. This CDR3 has 13 residues. For the CDR3, the DNA is TGTGCCAGTCTGGGGGGGGGAGATCAGCCCCAGCATTTT. Protein sequence: CASLGGGDQPQHF.

V usage is TRBV24-1 and J usage is TRBJ2-1, with 15 bases fitting TRBD2. The germline V gene encodes CDR1 KGHDR and CDR2 SFDVKD. With V trimmed by 10 bases and J by 6 bases, 9 bases remained unmatched. The CDR3 is 16 amino acids. CDR3 sequence reads: CATEPGLAGGRNEQFF. In DNA form, the CDR3 reads TGTGCCACTGAGCCGGGACTAGCGGGAGGACGCAATGAGCAGTTCTTC.

Worth noting for this clone: The junction departs from the called germline gene at one end, perhaps through a read error. This rearrangement joins TRBV18 to TRBJ2-7; maybe TRBD1 (6 bases). The CDR3 sequence is 12 residues long. Per germline, CDR1 KGHSH and CDR2 LQKENI. Here the CDR3 DNA reads TGTGCCAGCGCACCAAGGGACAACGAGCAGTACTTC. As protein: CASAPRDNEQYF. The entire variable domain, with the rest obtained from reference TRBV18 and TRBJ2-7, is as follows: NAGVMQNPRHLVRRRGQEARLRCSPMKGHSHVYWYRQLPEEGLKFMVYLQKENIIDESGMPKERFSAEFPKEGPSILRIQQVVRGDSAAYFCASAPRDNEQYFGPGTRLTVT.

The chain is built from TRBV5-8 and TRBJ2-7; tentatively, D is TRBD1 (6 bases). Germline values: CDR1 SGHTS, CDR2 YDEGEE. V was trimmed by 1 base and J by 7 bases, leaving 12 bases between them. This CDR3 is 13 amino acids long. The chain's CDR3 is CASSLQGWREQYF. The DNA of the CDR3 is TGTGCCAGCAGCTTGCAGGGGTGGCGGGAGCAGTACTTC. The full variable domain, in which reference TRBV5-8 and TRBJ2-7 provide the parts outside the CDR3, is EAGVTQSPTHLIKTRGQQATLRCSPISGHTSVYWYQQALGLGLQFLLWYDEGEERNRGNFPPRFSGRQFPNYSSELNVNALELEDSALYLCASSLQGWREQYFGPGTRLTVT.

This clone has only one observation. The genes are TRBV25-1 and TRBJ2-7; 8 bases line up with TRBD2. The CDR3 is made up of 14 amino acids. Germline lookup yields CDR1 MGHDK and CDR2 SYGVNS. J gave up 3 bases and V 3 bases, and 4 bases lay outside the gene matches. CDR3 in amino acids: CASSDGTRGYEQYF. The CDR3 nucleotides are TGTGCCAGCAGTGATGGGACTAGGGGCTACGAGCAGTACTTC.

V gene TRBV5-1 combines with J gene TRBJ2-5, with 8 bases fitting TRBD1. J gave up 5 bases and V 4 bases, and 7 bases lay outside the gene matches. This CDR3 is 14 amino acids long. Germline CDR1 and CDR2: SGHRS and YFSETQ. The CDR3 DNA follows: TGCGCCAGCAGCGTCTCAGGGGGCCGGGAGACCCAGTACTTC. It specifies CASSVSGGRETQYF.

The chain uses TRBV30 and TRBJ1-1, with TRBD1 identical over 8 bases. V trimming: 3 bases; J trimming: 1 base; junction bases outside the gene matches: 1. Looked up from germline, CDR1 is GTSNPN and CDR2 is SVGIG (reference sequence). This CDR3 has 13 amino acids. CDR3 nucleotide sequence: TGTGCCTGGAGGGGACAGGAGAACACTGAAGCTTTCTTT. This codes for CAWRGQENTEAFF.

The V and J genes are TRBV2 and TRBJ2-1; D is undetermined. The CDR3 runs 11 residues. Trimming took off 6 bases at V and 9 bases at J, with 9 bases between the two ends. Germline V CDR1 and CDR2: SNHLY, FYNNEI. The CDR3 DNA reads TGTGCCAGCAGATTGCGAAGTGAGCAGTTCTTC. Amino acids: CASRLRSEQFF. The full variable domain, with the rest looked up from reference TRBV2 and TRBJ2-1, is EPEVTQTPSHQVTQMGQEVILRCVPISNHLYFYWYRQILGQKVEFLVSFYNNEISEKSEIFDDQFSVERPDGSNFTLKIRSTKLEDSAMYFCASRLRSEQFFGPGTRLTVL.

The gene calls are TRBV7-9 and TRBJ2-1; 10 nucleotides align to TRBD2. V dropped 10 bases and J dropped 7; count of bases not matched to a gene: 10. Germline-derived CDR1 and CDR2 are SEHNR and FQNEAQ (reference sequence). The CDR3 loop spans 14 amino acids. The CDR3 here is CAIIIAGGLNEQFF. The CDR3 nucleotides are TGTGCCATCATTATAGCGGGAGGCCTGAATGAGCAGTTCTTC.

This chain uses TRBV18 with TRBJ1-5; 9 nucleotides line up with TRBD1. The CDR3 is 14 residues long. Trimming at V came to 8 bases and at J to 6 bases, leaving 8 bases not matched to a gene. Germline V CDR1 and CDR2: KGHSH, LQKENI. The CDR3, as DNA: TGTGCCAGCAACGGACAGGGGCGAGGTCAGCCCCAGCATTTT. Translated, it gives CASNGQGRGQPQHF.